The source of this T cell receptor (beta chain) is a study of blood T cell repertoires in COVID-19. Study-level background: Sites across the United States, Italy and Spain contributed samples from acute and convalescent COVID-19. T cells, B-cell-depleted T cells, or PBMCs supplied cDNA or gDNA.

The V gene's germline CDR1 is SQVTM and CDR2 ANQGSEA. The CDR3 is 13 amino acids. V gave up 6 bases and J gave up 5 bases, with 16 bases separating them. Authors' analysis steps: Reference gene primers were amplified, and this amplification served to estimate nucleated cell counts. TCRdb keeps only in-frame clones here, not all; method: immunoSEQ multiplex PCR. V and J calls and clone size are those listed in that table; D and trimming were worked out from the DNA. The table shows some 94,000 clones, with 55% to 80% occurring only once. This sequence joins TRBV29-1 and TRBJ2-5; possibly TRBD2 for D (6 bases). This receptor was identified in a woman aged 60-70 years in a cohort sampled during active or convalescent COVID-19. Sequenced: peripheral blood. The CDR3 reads CSVGRGAVETQYF. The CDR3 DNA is TGCAGCGTGGGCCGCGGGGCGGTGGAGACCCAGTACTTC. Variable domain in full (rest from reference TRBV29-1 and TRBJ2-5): SAVISQKPSRDICQRGTSLTIQCQVDSQVTMMFWYRQQPGQSLTLIATANQGSEATYESGFVIDKFPISRPNLTFSTLTVSNMSPEDSSIYLCSVGRGAVETQYFGPGTRLLVL.